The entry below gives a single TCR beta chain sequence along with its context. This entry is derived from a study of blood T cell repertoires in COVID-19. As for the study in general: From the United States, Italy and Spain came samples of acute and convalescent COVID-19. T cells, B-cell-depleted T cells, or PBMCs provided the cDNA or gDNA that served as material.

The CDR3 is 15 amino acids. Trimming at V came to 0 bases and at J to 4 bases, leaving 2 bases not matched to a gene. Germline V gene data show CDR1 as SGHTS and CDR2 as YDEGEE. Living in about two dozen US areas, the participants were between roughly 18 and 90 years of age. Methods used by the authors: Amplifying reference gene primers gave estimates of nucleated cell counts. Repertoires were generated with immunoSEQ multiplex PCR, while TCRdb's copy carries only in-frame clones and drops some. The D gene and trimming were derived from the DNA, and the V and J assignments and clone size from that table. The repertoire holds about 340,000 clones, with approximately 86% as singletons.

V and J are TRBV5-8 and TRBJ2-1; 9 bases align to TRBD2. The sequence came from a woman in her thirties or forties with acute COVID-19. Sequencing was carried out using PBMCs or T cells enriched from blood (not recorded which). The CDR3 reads CASSLVLAGYNEQFF. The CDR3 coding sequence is TGTGCCAGCAGCTTGGTACTAGCGGGTTACAATGAGCAGTTCTTC.